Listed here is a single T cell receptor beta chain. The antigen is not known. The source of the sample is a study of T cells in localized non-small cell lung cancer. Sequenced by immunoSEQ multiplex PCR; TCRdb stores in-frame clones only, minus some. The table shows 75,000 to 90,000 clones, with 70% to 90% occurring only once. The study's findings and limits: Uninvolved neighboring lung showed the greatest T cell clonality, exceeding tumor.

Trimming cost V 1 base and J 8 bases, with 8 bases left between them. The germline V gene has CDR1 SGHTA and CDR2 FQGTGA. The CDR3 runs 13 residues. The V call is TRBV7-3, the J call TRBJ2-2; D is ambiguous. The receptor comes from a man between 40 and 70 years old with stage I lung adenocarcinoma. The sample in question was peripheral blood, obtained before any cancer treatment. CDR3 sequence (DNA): TGTGCCAGCAGCTTAAACCTGGAGGGGGAGCTGTTTTTT. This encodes CASSLNLEGELFF.